This T cell receptor (beta chain) was found in a study of technical replicates of blood from four donors. This CDR3 has 15 amino acids. With V trimmed by 5 bases and J by 4 bases, 11 bases remained unmatched. Germline V gene lookup returns CDR1 SEHNR and CDR2 FQNEAQ (reference sequence). Using immunoSEQ multiplex PCR, the repertoire was profiled, and TCRdb retains in-frame clones only, with some absent. The sample includes about 80,000 clones, around 96% of them seen just once. The chain carries TRBV7-9 and TRBJ2-7, with 7 positions matching TRBD2. The TCR was taken from a human donor in good health. The source material was T cells isolated from PBMCs. In DNA form, the CDR3 reads TGTGCCAGCAGCCCGTCCGCAGGGAGGGCGTACGAGCAGTACTTC. Its translation is CASSPSAGRAYEQYF.